This entry features one T cell receptor beta chain sequence. The data were obtained in a study of CD8 T cells in Susac syndrome. The TEMRA cells underwent FACS enrichment, while the CD8+ and CD4+ T cells underwent negative isolation. Reverse transcription of about 0.5 to 1 ug RNA was carried out with random hexamers. TCRdb analysed the immunoSEQ multiplex PCR reads with MiXCR anew, one entry per CDR3 protein. This sample has tens of thousands of distinct CDR3 sequences, with roughly 93% found just once. Input material: CD8+ T cells from PBMCs. This clonotype was obtained from a human donor in good health.

CDR3 sequence (DNA): TGTGCCAGCATGGCGGGAGCAGCCTACAATGAGCAGTTCTTC. This encodes CASMAGAAYNEQFF. The gene calls are TRBV5-6 and TRBJ2-1, with TRBD2 matching over 7 bases. This CDR3 has 14 amino acids. J lost 2 bases, V lost 6 bases, and 5 bases had no gene match. Germline V gene lookup returns CDR1 SGHDT and CDR2 YYEEEE.